The rows below give T cell receptor beta chains drawn from one sample of a study of pediatric ulcerative colitis. TCRdb keeps only in-frame clones here, not all; method: immunoSEQ multiplex PCR. The sample carries about 60,000 clones, over 80% recorded once. Sequencing was performed on blood. These receptors originate from a boy between 10 and 17 years old who was a control in a study of pediatric ulcerative colitis. The CDR3 runs from the conserved cysteine through the conserved F or W. The order of the fields is V gene, D gene, J gene, clone size, CDR3 protein, CDR3 DNA. A D gene is named only where the DNA matches it firmly. Size tells how often a clone was seen (once, few, many) or the class of an expanded clone, and some rows leave it out.

v_call: TRBV30
d_call: TRBD2
j_call: TRBJ2-1
clone_size: once
cdr3_aa: CAWDGGGPFEQFF
cdr3_nt: TGTGCCTGGGACGGCGGGGGACCTTTCGAGCAGTTCTTC

v_call: TRBV5-6
d_call: -
j_call: TRBJ1-1
clone_size: -
cdr3_aa: CASSSYPEGVAEAFF
cdr3_nt: TGTGCCAGCAGCTCGTACCCGGAGGGAGTCGCTGAAGCTTTCTTT

v_call: TRBV2
d_call: TRBD2
j_call: TRBJ2-1
clone_size: -
cdr3_aa: CASRGLAGEQFF
cdr3_nt: TGTGCCTCAAGAGGACTAGCGGGCGAGCAGTTCTTC

v_call: TRBV7-8
d_call: TRBD2
j_call: TRBJ2-7
clone_size: -
cdr3_aa: CASSLATSGYYEQYF
cdr3_nt: TGTGCCAGCAGCCTAGCCACTAGCGGGTACTACGAGCAGTACTTC

v_call: TRBV27
d_call: -
j_call: TRBJ2-2
clone_size: -
cdr3_aa: CASRAYVVTGELFF
cdr3_nt: TGTGCCAGCAGAGCTTACGTAGTAACCGGGGAGCTGTTTTTT

v_call: TRBV21-1
d_call: -
j_call: TRBJ2-1
clone_size: -
cdr3_aa: CAKSGTSGLYNEQFF
cdr3_nt: TGTGCCAAGTCTGGGACTAGCGGACTTTACAATGAGCAGTTCTTC

v_call: TRBV15
d_call: -
j_call: TRBJ1-2
clone_size: -
cdr3_aa: CATSRDLRAGYGYTF
cdr3_nt: TGTGCCACCAGCAGAGATCTCCGGGCGGGTTATGGCTACACCTTC

v_call: TRBV4-2
d_call: TRBD1
j_call: TRBJ2-1
clone_size: -
cdr3_aa: CAGSQRGLVHNEQFF
cdr3_nt: TGTGCCGGCAGCCAAAGGGGGCTCGTCCACAATGAGCAGTTCTTC

v_call: TRBV15
d_call: TRBD1
j_call: TRBJ2-1
clone_size: -
cdr3_aa: CATSWLGQVLYNEQFF
cdr3_nt: TGTGCCACCAGCTGGCTGGGACAGGTCCTCTACAATGAGCAGTTCTTC

v_call: TRBV7-6
d_call: TRBD2
j_call: TRBJ2-7
clone_size: -
cdr3_aa: CASSSGLANSYEQYF
cdr3_nt: TGTGCCAGCAGCTCCGGACTAGCGAACTCCTACGAGCAGTACTTC

v_call: TRBV30
d_call: TRBD1
j_call: TRBJ1-2
clone_size: -
cdr3_aa: CAWSPMGQQANYGYTF
cdr3_nt: TGTGCCTGGTCCCCCATGGGACAGCAAGCTAACTATGGCTACACCTTC

v_call: TRBV6-1
d_call: TRBD1
j_call: TRBJ2-4
clone_size: once
cdr3_aa: CASSEGQGENIQYF
cdr3_nt: TGTGCCAGCAGTGAGGGACAGGGTGAAAACATTCAGTACTTC

v_call: TRBV11-3
d_call: TRBD1
j_call: TRBJ2-1
clone_size: -
cdr3_aa: CASSKGQGANNEQFF
cdr3_nt: TGTGCCAGCAGCAAGGGACAGGGGGCTAACAATGAGCAGTTCTTC

v_call: TRBV14
d_call: -
j_call: TRBJ2-7
clone_size: -
cdr3_aa: CASSQDYEQYF
cdr3_nt: TGTGCCAGCAGCCAAGACTACGAGCAGTACTTC

v_call: TRBV15
d_call: -
j_call: TRBJ1-1
clone_size: once
cdr3_aa: CATSKGSWGTEAFF
cdr3_nt: TGTGCCACCAGCAAAGGGTCTTGGGGGACTGAAGCTTTCTTT

v_call: TRBV5-1
d_call: -
j_call: TRBJ2-6
clone_size: -
cdr3_aa: CASSLEYLNSGANVLTF
cdr3_nt: TGCGCCAGCAGCTTGGAATACCTGAACTCTGGGGCCAACGTCCTGACTTTC

v_call: TRBV7-3
d_call: TRBD1
j_call: TRBJ2-1
clone_size: -
cdr3_aa: CASSAGTGDNEQFF
cdr3_nt: TGTGCCAGCAGCGCCGGGACAGGTGACAATGAGCAGTTCTTC

v_call: TRBV28
d_call: -
j_call: TRBJ1-4
clone_size: once
cdr3_aa: CASSLPQGRNEKLFF
cdr3_nt: TGTGCCAGCAGTTTGCCTCAGGGGAGGAATGAAAAACTGTTTTTT

v_call: TRBV2
d_call: TRBD2
j_call: TRBJ2-7
clone_size: -
cdr3_aa: CASLSGSGDTIYEQYF
cdr3_nt: TGTGCCAGCCTAAGTGGTAGCGGGGACACTATTTACGAGCAGTACTTC

v_call: TRBV6-5
d_call: TRBD1
j_call: TRBJ1-5
clone_size: -
cdr3_aa: CASSSPGQGNQPQHF
cdr3_nt: TGTGCCAGCAGTTCCCCGGGACAGGGAAATCAGCCCCAGCATTTT

v_call: TRBV30
d_call: TRBD1
j_call: TRBJ1-4
clone_size: -
cdr3_aa: CAWTGEGQGDEKLFF
cdr3_nt: TGTGCCTGGACCGGGGAGGGACAGGGTGATGAAAAACTGTTTTTT

v_call: TRBV4-1
d_call: TRBD2
j_call: TRBJ2-1
clone_size: -
cdr3_aa: CASSQDLAGDNEQFF
cdr3_nt: TGCGCCAGCAGCCAAGATCTGGCGGGGGACAATGAGCAGTTCTTC

v_call: TRBV7-9
d_call: TRBD1
j_call: TRBJ1-1
clone_size: -
cdr3_aa: CASSRQGEGPIEERIEAFF
cdr3_nt: TGTGCCAGCAGCCGACAGGGAGAGGGGCCAATCGAGGAAAGAATTGAAGCTTTCTTT

v_call: TRBV20-1
d_call: -
j_call: TRBJ2-7
clone_size: -
cdr3_aa: CSAPHYEQYF
cdr3_nt: TGCAGTGCTCCTCACTACGAGCAGTACTTC

v_call: TRBV6-5
d_call: -
j_call: TRBJ2-1
clone_size: -
cdr3_aa: CASKGSNEQFF
cdr3_nt: TGTGCCAGCAAGGGTTCCAATGAGCAGTTCTTC

v_call: TRBV7-2
d_call: TRBD2
j_call: TRBJ2-3
clone_size: -
cdr3_aa: CASSPMGLAGGLDTQYF
cdr3_nt: TGTGCCAGCAGCCCGATGGGACTAGCGGGAGGATTAGATACGCAGTATTTT

v_call: TRBV5-8
d_call: TRBD2
j_call: TRBJ2-7
clone_size: -
cdr3_aa: CASSKRGDVSYEQYF
cdr3_nt: TGTGCCAGCAGCAAGCGGGGGGACGTCTCCTACGAGCAGTACTTC

v_call: TRBV23-1
d_call: -
j_call: TRBJ1-1
clone_size: -
cdr3_aa: CAGRVKENTEAFF
cdr3_nt: TGCGCCGGCAGGGTGAAGGAGAACACTGAAGCTTTCTTT

v_call: TRBV15
d_call: TRBD1
j_call: TRBJ2-5
clone_size: -
cdr3_aa: CATSAGTGGSETQYF
cdr3_nt: TGTGCCACCAGCGCCGGGACAGGGGGCTCGGAGACCCAGTACTTC

v_call: TRBV2
d_call: -
j_call: TRBJ2-7
clone_size: -
cdr3_aa: CASSEADKTYEQYF
cdr3_nt: TGTGCCAGCAGTGAAGCGGACAAAACCTACGAGCAGTACTTC

v_call: TRBV6-1
d_call: TRBD2
j_call: TRBJ2-1
clone_size: -
cdr3_aa: CASSEGGSGVYNEQFF
cdr3_nt: TGTGCCAGCAGTGAAGGCGGTAGCGGGGTATACAATGAGCAGTTCTTC

v_call: TRBV21-1
d_call: -
j_call: TRBJ2-7
clone_size: -
cdr3_aa: CASSKLTGTDNYEQYF
cdr3_nt: TGTGCCAGCAGCAAACTCACCGGGACTGATAACTACGAGCAGTACTTC

v_call: TRBV7-6
d_call: -
j_call: TRBJ2-1
clone_size: once
cdr3_aa: CASSLGGHNEQFF
cdr3_nt: TGTGCCAGCAGCTTAGGAGGGCACAATGAGCAGTTCTTC

v_call: TRBV28
d_call: -
j_call: TRBJ1-5
clone_size: -
cdr3_aa: CASSLRDTKQPQHF
cdr3_nt: TGTGCCAGCAGTTTAAGGGACACCAAACAGCCCCAGCATTTT

v_call: TRBV19
d_call: TRBD2
j_call: TRBJ2-1
clone_size: -
cdr3_aa: CASSIGRSGRANEQFF
cdr3_nt: TGTGCCAGTAGTATAGGTCGTAGCGGGAGGGCCAATGAGCAGTTCTTC

v_call: TRBV4-1
d_call: TRBD2
j_call: TRBJ2-7
clone_size: -
cdr3_aa: CASSQSSGKPYEQYF
cdr3_nt: TGCGCCAGCAGCCAGTCCAGCGGGAAGCCCTACGAGCAGTACTTC

v_call: TRBV25-1
d_call: TRBD2
j_call: TRBJ2-3
clone_size: -
cdr3_aa: CASSEGTSGYTDTQYF
cdr3_nt: TGTGCCAGCAGTGAAGGGACTAGCGGATACACAGATACGCAGTATTTT

v_call: TRBV7-6
d_call: -
j_call: TRBJ2-2
clone_size: -
cdr3_aa: CATGAPNTGELFF
cdr3_nt: TGTGCCACCGGGGCCCCGAACACCGGGGAGCTGTTTTTT

v_call: TRBV7-2
d_call: -
j_call: TRBJ1-6
clone_size: -
cdr3_aa: CASSLVASDSSYNSPLHF
cdr3_nt: TGTGCCAGCAGCTTAGTAGCTTCGGACAGCTCCTATAATTCACCCCTCCACTTT

v_call: TRBV19
d_call: -
j_call: TRBJ1-2
clone_size: -
cdr3_aa: CASSLTAIGDYGYTF
cdr3_nt: TGTGCCAGTAGTTTGACAGCTATAGGGGACTATGGCTACACCTTC

v_call: TRBV10-3
d_call: TRBD2
j_call: TRBJ2-6
clone_size: -
cdr3_aa: CAISEPGLAGVSGANVLTF
cdr3_nt: TGTGCCATCAGTGAGCCTGGACTAGCGGGGGTTTCTGGGGCCAACGTCCTGACTTTC

v_call: TRBV28
d_call: -
j_call: TRBJ1-2
clone_size: few
cdr3_aa: CASRRQDDYGYTF
cdr3_nt: TGTGCCAGCCGTAGACAGGACGACTATGGCTACACCTTC

v_call: TRBV2
d_call: TRBD2
j_call: TRBJ2-7
clone_size: -
cdr3_aa: CASSEAGLAALQYF
cdr3_nt: TGTGCCAGCAGTGAAGCCGGACTAGCGGCTTTACAGTACTTC

v_call: TRBV5-4
d_call: -
j_call: TRBJ1-2
clone_size: -
cdr3_aa: CASSLRQEEPYTF
cdr3_nt: TGTGCCAGCAGCCTCCGGCAGGAGGAACCCTACACCTTC

v_call: TRBV28
d_call: -
j_call: TRBJ1-1
clone_size: -
cdr3_aa: CASSPPDRSEAFF
cdr3_nt: TGTGCCAGCAGTCCACCGGACAGATCTGAAGCTTTCTTT

v_call: TRBV28
d_call: -
j_call: TRBJ1-5
clone_size: -
cdr3_aa: CASSSQGQPQHF
cdr3_nt: TGTGCCAGCAGTTCTCAGGGGCAGCCCCAGCATTTT

v_call: TRBV6-5
d_call: TRBD1
j_call: TRBJ2-7
clone_size: -
cdr3_aa: CASRRTGSTDEQYF
cdr3_nt: TGTGCCAGCAGAAGGACAGGGTCTACCGACGAGCAGTACTTC

v_call: TRBV11-2
d_call: -
j_call: TRBJ2-1
clone_size: -
cdr3_aa: CASRTGFYNEQFF
cdr3_nt: TGTGCCAGCAGGACCGGGTTCTACAATGAGCAGTTCTTC

v_call: TRBV5-1
d_call: -
j_call: TRBJ1-3
clone_size: once
cdr3_aa: CASSRNSAFEGNTIYF
cdr3_nt: TGCGCCAGCAGCAGAAACTCAGCGTTTGAAGGAAACACCATATATTTT

v_call: TRBV7-3
d_call: -
j_call: TRBJ2-2
clone_size: once
cdr3_aa: CASSLIGGSETGELFF
cdr3_nt: TGTGCCAGCAGCTTAATAGGGGGGAGTGAGACCGGGGAGCTGTTTTTT

v_call: TRBV28
d_call: TRBD1
j_call: TRBJ2-2
clone_size: -
cdr3_aa: CASQTGTGNTGELFF
cdr3_nt: TGTGCCAGTCAGACCGGGACAGGGAACACCGGGGAGCTGTTTTTT

v_call: TRBV28
d_call: -
j_call: TRBJ1-3
clone_size: -
cdr3_aa: CASNVGSLSGNTIYF
cdr3_nt: TGTGCCAGCAACGTAGGCAGTCTCTCTGGAAACACCATATATTTT

v_call: TRBV19
d_call: TRBD1
j_call: TRBJ2-7
clone_size: -
cdr3_aa: CASSSSGTGSEGQYF
cdr3_nt: TGTGCCAGTAGTAGTTCCGGGACAGGGTCCGAAGGGCAGTACTTC

v_call: TRBV6-5
d_call: -
j_call: TRBJ2-5
clone_size: -
cdr3_aa: CASSYEQGQETQYF
cdr3_nt: TGTGCCAGCAGTTACGAACAGGGCCAAGAGACCCAGTACTTC

v_call: TRBV7-9
d_call: TRBD2
j_call: TRBJ2-5
clone_size: -
cdr3_aa: CASSSGTSGAETQYF
cdr3_nt: TGTGCCAGCAGCTCTGGGACTAGCGGGGCGGAGACCCAGTACTTC

v_call: TRBV25-1
d_call: TRBD2
j_call: TRBJ2-1
clone_size: -
cdr3_aa: CASADSGAYSVEQFF
cdr3_nt: TGTGCCAGCGCCGATAGCGGGGCCTATTCCGTTGAGCAGTTCTTC

v_call: TRBV11-2
d_call: TRBD2
j_call: TRBJ2-1
clone_size: -
cdr3_aa: CASSLEAGGYNEQFF
cdr3_nt: TGTGCCAGCAGCTTAGAAGCGGGGGGATACAATGAGCAGTTCTTC

v_call: TRBV19
d_call: -
j_call: TRBJ2-6
clone_size: -
cdr3_aa: CASGNDRSGANVLTF
cdr3_nt: TGTGCCAGTGGGAATGACAGATCTGGGGCCAACGTCCTGACTTTC

v_call: TRBV2
d_call: TRBD1
j_call: TRBJ2-7
clone_size: -
cdr3_aa: CASSGTGGNEQYF
cdr3_nt: TGTGCCAGCAGCGGGACAGGGGGCAACGAGCAGTACTTC

v_call: TRBV27
d_call: TRBD1
j_call: TRBJ2-7
clone_size: -
cdr3_aa: CASSLIQGASYEQYF
cdr3_nt: TGTGCCAGCAGTTTAATTCAGGGGGCTTCCTACGAGCAGTACTTC